Listed here is a single T cell receptor (beta chain). The repertoire was sequenced with immunoSEQ multiplex PCR; TCRdb's copy has only in-frame clones and lacks some. The sample consists of around 450,000 clones, 90% of them appearing once. This sample is part of a study of blood T cell repertoires in COVID-19. The CDR3 is 16 amino acids. Looked up from germline, CDR1 is LNHDA and CDR2 is SQIVND (reference sequence). J was trimmed by 5 bases and V by 0 bases; bases with no gene match: 9. Sequenced input: PBMCs or T cells enriched from blood (not recorded which). The rearrangement joins TRBV19 to TRBJ1-1, with 7 bases lining up with TRBD1. This clonotype originated in a man younger than 30 who had recovered from COVID-19. DNA for the CDR3: TGTGCCAGTAGTATAGACCAGGGGGTCCAGTGGACTGAAGCTTTCTTT. Protein: CASSIDQGVQWTEAFF.